This entry lists 9 T cell receptor beta chains sequenced from one sample in a study of radiotherapy plus CTLA-4 blockade in lung cancer. Only in-frame clones appear in the TCRdb table, and some are missing; sequencing was by immunoSEQ multiplex PCR. The sample records approximately 50,000 clones, 86% being singletons. Sequenced material: peripheral blood, taken from a patient treated with radiotherapy plus ipilimumab. The receptors originated from a human donor with non-small cell lung cancer that progressed on radiotherapy plus ipilimumab. Some clones in this sample may be carry-over from other donors' samples.

This clone is labeled as medium-sized. The chain carries TRBV6-1 and TRBJ1-1; maybe TRBD1 (5 bases). With 7 bases removed from V and 0 bases from J, the gap between germline ends came to 9 bases. Germline CDR1 and CDR2: MNHNS and SASEGT. CDR3 length: 13 residues. The CDR3 DNA is TGTGCCAGCAAGGACACTTTGAACACTGAAGCTTTCTTT. Amino acid sequence: CASKDTLNTEAFF.

This clone was counted a single time. The chain has TRBV5-6 and TRBJ2-5, with 7 bases lining up with TRBD2. CDR3 size: 14 residues. Trimming took 0 bases from V and 4 from J; bases not matched to a gene: 3. CDR1 SGHDT and CDR2 YYEEEE come from the germline V gene. This CDR3 is CASSLGLAGETQYF. Written as DNA, the CDR3 is TGTGCCAGCAGCTTGGGCTTAGCGGGAGAGACCCAGTACTTC.

The rearrangement links TRBV19 to TRBJ1-6; D is possibly TRBD1 (5 bases). This CDR3 is built from 13 residues. Germline V lookup: CDR1 LNHDA, CDR2 SQIVND (reference sequence). Between the trimmed V and J ends, which lost 6 bases and 5 bases, there was a span of 8 bases. CDR3 sequence: CASRATDNSPLHF. The CDR3 DNA follows: TGTGCCAGTAGGGCGACAGATAATTCACCCCTCCACTTT.

Only a few counts were recorded for this clone. The V and J genes are TRBV2 and TRBJ1-5; maybe TRBD1 (6 bases). V gave up 7 bases and J gave up 9 bases, with 34 bases separating them. The V gene's germline CDR1 is SNHLY and CDR2 FYNNEI. The CDR3 is made up of 19 amino acids. CDR3 loop: CASNTNPRDTRTLTGPQHF. The CDR3 DNA is TGTGCCAGCAATACCAATCCCCGGGACACAAGAACTCTGACGGGGCCCCAGCATTTT.

The gene calls are TRBV29-1 and TRBJ2-7; 9 bases map to TRBD2. V lost 6 bases and J lost 6; bases outside the gene matches: 6. The CDR3 is made up of 12 amino acids. CDR1 is SQVTM and CDR2 is ANQGSEA in the germline V gene. The CDR3 sequence: CSVVAGVREQYF. CDR3 sequence (DNA): TGCAGCGTCGTAGCGGGAGTGCGCGAGCAGTACTTC.

This chain uses TRBV19 with TRBJ2-1; D unclear. Trimming removed 1 base from V and 4 bases from J, with 8 bases in between. Germline-derived CDR1 and CDR2 are LNHDA and SQIVND (reference sequence). The CDR3 is made up of 14 amino acids. CDR3 in DNA: TGTGCCAGTAGTATAGTTTCAACATACAATGAGCAGTTCTTC. This encodes CASSIVSTYNEQFF.

V and J are TRBV4-1 and TRBJ2-4; TRBD2 aligns across 8 bases. Germline CDR1 MGHRA, CDR2 YSYEKL. Unmatched junction bases numbered 6, after V lost 4 bases and J lost 4 bases. The CDR3 runs to 15 residues. The CDR3 protein is CASSPLAGLKNIQYF. CDR3 DNA: TGCGCCAGCAGCCCATTAGCGGGACTTAAAAACATTCAGTACTTC.

The chain uses TRBV5-4 and TRBJ2-1, with 9 bases lining up with TRBD2. V gave up 3 bases and J gave up 2 bases; unmatched junction bases: 3. This CDR3 has 15 residues. The germline V gene has CDR1 SGHNT and CDR2 YYREEE (reference sequence). In DNA, the CDR3 is TGTGCCAGCAGCTCAGCTAGCGGGGCCTACAATGAGCAGTTCTTC. Translation: CASSSASGAYNEQFF.

This clone was picked up one time. The chain carries TRBV2 and TRBJ2-2; no firm D call. The CDR3 extends over 13 amino acids. The V end lost 8 bases, the J end lost 1 base, and 8 bases lay between the germline ends. Germline V gives CDR1 SNHLY, CDR2 FYNNEI. CDR3 sequence reads: CASGQENTGELFF. CDR3 coding DNA: TGTGCCAGCGGCCAAGAGAACACCGGGGAGCTGTTTTTT.